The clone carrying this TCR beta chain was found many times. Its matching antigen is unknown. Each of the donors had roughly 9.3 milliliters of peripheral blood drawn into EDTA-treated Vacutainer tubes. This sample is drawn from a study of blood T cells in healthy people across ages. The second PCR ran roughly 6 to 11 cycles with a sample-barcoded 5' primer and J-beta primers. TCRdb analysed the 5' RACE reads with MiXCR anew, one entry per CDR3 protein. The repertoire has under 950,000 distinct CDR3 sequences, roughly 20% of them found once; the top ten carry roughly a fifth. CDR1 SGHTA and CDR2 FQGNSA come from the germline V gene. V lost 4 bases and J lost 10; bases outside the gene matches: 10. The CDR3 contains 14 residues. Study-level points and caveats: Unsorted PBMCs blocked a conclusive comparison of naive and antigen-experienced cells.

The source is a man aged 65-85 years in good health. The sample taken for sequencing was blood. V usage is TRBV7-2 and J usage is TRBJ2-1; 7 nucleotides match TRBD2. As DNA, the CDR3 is TGTGCCAGCAGCTCCCGGACTAGTTGGGGGGAGCAGTTCTTC. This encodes CASSSRTSWGEQFF.